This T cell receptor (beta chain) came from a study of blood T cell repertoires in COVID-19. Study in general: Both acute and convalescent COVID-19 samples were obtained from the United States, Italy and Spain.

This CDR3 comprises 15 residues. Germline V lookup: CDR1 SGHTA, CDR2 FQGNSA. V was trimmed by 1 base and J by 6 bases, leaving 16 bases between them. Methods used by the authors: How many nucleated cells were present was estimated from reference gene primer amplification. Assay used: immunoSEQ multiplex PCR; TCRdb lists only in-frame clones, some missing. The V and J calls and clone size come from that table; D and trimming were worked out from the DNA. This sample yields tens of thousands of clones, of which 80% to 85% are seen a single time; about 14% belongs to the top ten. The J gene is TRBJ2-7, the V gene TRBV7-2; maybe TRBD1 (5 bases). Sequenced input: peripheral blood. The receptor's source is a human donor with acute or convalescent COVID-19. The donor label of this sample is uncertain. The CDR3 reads CASSLGTVGAREQYF. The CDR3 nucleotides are TGTGCCAGCAGCTTAGGGACCGTAGGGGCTCGCGAGCAGTACTTC.